Listed here are 3 T cell receptor beta chains from one sample, sequenced in a study of early T cells in non-severe SARS-CoV-2 infection. TCRdb redid the calling of the 5' RACE reads with MiXCR, one entry per CDR3 protein. Among about 60,000 distinct CDR3 sequences, roughly a tenth were seen once, and the ten largest hold 8.6%. Sequencing input: whole blood. Every receptor here comes from an adult who was a healthcare worker with PCR-confirmed SARS-CoV-2 infection or an uninfected control (not recorded which).

This clonotype was counted between two and nine times. The chain joins TRBV7-6 to TRBJ2-7; perhaps TRBD2 as D (6 bases). CDR1 is SGHVS and CDR2 is FNYEAQ in the germline V gene. CDR3 length equals 15 residues. Trimming left V 1 base short and J 2 bases short, with 12 bases between. CDR3 DNA: TGTGCCAGCAGCTTAGGCGAGGGACTGACCTACGAGCAGTACTTC. This encodes CASSLGEGLTYEQYF.

This clonotype occurred a few times. V is TRBV2 and J is TRBJ1-5; unclear D gene. The V gene lost 3 bases and the J gene lost 0 bases, with 12 bases spanning the gap. The CDR3 totals 16 residues. Per the germline V gene, CDR1 is SNHLY and CDR2 is FYNNEI. The CDR3 DNA follows: TGTGCCAGCAGTGAGATCCAGCTAAATAGCAATCAGCCCCAGCATTTT. Translating it yields CASSEIQLNSNQPQHF.

This clonotype was seen only a few times. V gene TRBV6-5 combines with J gene TRBJ2-5; TRBD2 aligns across 14 bases. The V gene's germline CDR1 is MNHEY and CDR2 SVGAGI. Trimming removed 8 bases from V and 5 bases from J; junction bases left unmatched: 7. The CDR3 is 15 amino acids. Here the CDR3 reads CASPSGTSGSETQYF. CDR3 in DNA: TGTGCCAGCCCTTCCGGGACTAGCGGGAGTGAGACCCAGTACTTC.